This TCR beta chain was obtained from a study of identical twins (dated by TCRdb to 2016 to 2018). Concerning the study at large: To test whether fetal clonotypes persist, the study used deep sequencing on TCR alpha and beta repertoires from monozygotic twins, unrelated adults of various ages, and cord blood. To rule out contamination, replicate twin experiments were performed at different times with different library preparation protocols.

Summary of the overall study and its limitations: Because the same donors could not be followed over many years, the conclusions depended on cross-sectional statistical analysis. Compared with coincidental sharing between unrelated individuals, an excess of low generation-probability sequences was observed among out-of-frame TCR alpha sequences shared between twins. Invariant T cells such as MAIT and iNKT could partly confound zero-insertion analyses, although diverse VJ usage argued against such confounding for most clonotypes. The excess sharing between twins in beta out-of-frame sequences was weaker because fewer shared sequences reduced the signal-to-noise ratio. In monozygotic twins, recombination models systematically underestimated out-of-frame TCR alpha sharing, but the models matched the sharing seen between unrelated individuals. Fewer insertions were carried by abundant cord blood beta clonotypes, a similar but weaker trend appeared in young adult naive repertoires, and no such trend appeared in memory repertoires.

Libraries came from 5' RACE. Sequenced on an Illumina HiSeq 2000. A universal primer binding site was added through template switching, and the final cDNA carried a unique molecular identifier so that TCR cDNA molecules could be counted accurately. First-strand cDNA for TCR alpha and beta chains was synthesized from specific primers in the conserved constant-segment region. To control for contamination, every cDNA library was double barcoded, receiving both a SMART-Mk sample barcode and Illumina barcodes. TruSeq adapter sequences, together with Illumina sample barcodes, were added in two successive PCR steps. Sequencing of the TCR alpha and beta cDNA libraries was done on the Illumina HiSeq platform using custom primers. On the study's bioinformatics: Unique molecular identifiers were extracted from raw reads with MiGEC, and CDR3 positions were determined with MiXCR. For each individual, recombination models were inferred using an EM algorithm with the repgenHMM and IGoR tools. The analysis of shared clonotypes was done with the tcR package in R, with sharing normalized by the product of cloneset sizes. To study raw recombination free of thymic and clonal selection effects, out-of-frame nonproductive sequences were analyzed. The public reads were run again by TCRdb, first through fastp at Q25 and then through MiXCR, and only productive beta chains were kept. For every CDR3 protein sequence, its rows merge into one entry that carries the most common genes and DNA. The V and J calls, along with clone size, are taken from TCRdb and not from the paper's own processing. The sample table holds about 530,000 distinct CDR3 sequences, of which about a fifth were seen once. The top ten clonotypes cover 0.45% to 0.5% of the sample.

As regards this clonotype: This receptor's antigen is unknown. The sample holds no much larger clone one base away, and base qualities are not on file.

All donors were healthy Caucasians. Three pairs of female monozygotic twins, all aged roughly 18 to 29 years, were included in the twin cohort. CD4+ and CD8+ T cell populations were isolated with positive isolation kits from Invitrogen. This sample also appeared in a second study, on yellow fever vaccine responses in identical twins. From the second report: According to the authors, the vaccine-induced T cell response in identical twins seemed to be partly convergent and partly specific to each individual. In the study, vaccine-responding T cell clones were precisely tracked in identical twins.

This TCR was recovered from a woman under 30 in good health. Sequencing was performed on CD4+ T cells sorted from blood.

This receptor has the CDR3 CAISELGLGDEQFF. In nucleotide form, the sequence is TGTGCCATCAGTGAGTTGGGACTTGGGGATGAGCAGTTCTTC. The chain was built from TRBV10-3 and TRBJ2-1; perhaps TRBD2 is the D gene, with 6 bases matching. From its cysteine to its phenylalanine, the CDR3 spans 14 amino acids. The retained sequence is limited to the CDR3, 42 bases, with the frame set at the first base. V drops 1 base and J drops 8 bases, leaving 12 bases in between. CDR1 and CDR2 are drawn from the germline V gene: ENHRY, SYGVKD.